This TCR beta chain was captured by sequencing in a study of T-cell memory formation after mild COVID-19. Study details: TCR clusters mostly belonged to single donors.

As concerns this clonotype: Its antigen is not known.

TCRdb reprocessed the 5' RACE reads with MiXCR, giving one entry per CDR3 protein. Seen here are 150,000 to 200,000 distinct CDR3 sequences, about a fifth observed once, and the top ten hold under 30%. Whole-study results and caveats: The study found contracting CD4+ clones mainly in CM and EM and contracting CD8+ clones in EMRA.

Sequencing was carried out using PBMCs or a T cell subset sorted from them (not recorded which). This sequence originates from an adult woman who had mild COVID-19 (a few samples of this study predate the infection). Cell type and time point are not known.

CDR3 amino acids: CASSVLPRVDRNTGELFF. CDR3 DNA: TGCGCCAGCAGCGTCCTTCCGAGGGTGGATAGGAACACCGGGGAGCTGTTTTTT. The chain carries TRBV5-1 and TRBJ2-2, with D maybe TRBD2 (5 bases). V lost 4 bases and J 1 base, leaving 20 bases between the germline ends. The V gene's germline CDR1 is SGHRS and CDR2 YFSETQ. This CDR3 spans 18 amino acids.